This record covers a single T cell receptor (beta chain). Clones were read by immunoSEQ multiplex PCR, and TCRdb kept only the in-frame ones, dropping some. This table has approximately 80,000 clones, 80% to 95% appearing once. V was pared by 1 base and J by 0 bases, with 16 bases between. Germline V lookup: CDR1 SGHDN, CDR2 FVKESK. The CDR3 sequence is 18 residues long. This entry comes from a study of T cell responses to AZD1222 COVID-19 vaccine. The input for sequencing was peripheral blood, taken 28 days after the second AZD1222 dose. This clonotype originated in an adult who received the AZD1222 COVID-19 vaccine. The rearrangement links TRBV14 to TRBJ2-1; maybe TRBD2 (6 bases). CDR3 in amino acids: CASSQGVGLLSSYNEQFF. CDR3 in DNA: TGTGCCAGCAGCCAAGGGGTGGGACTCCTCAGCTCCTACAATGAGCAGTTCTTC.